These T cell receptor beta chains were read from a single sample in a study of CD8 T cells in Susac syndrome. Via MiXCR, TCRdb re-called the immunoSEQ multiplex PCR reads, giving one row per CDR3 protein. The data hold 85,000 to 120,000 distinct CDR3 sequences, with approximately 94% observed a single time. Sequenced material: CD8+ T cells from PBMCs. These receptors came from a human donor with Susac syndrome. The CDR3 runs from the conserved cysteine through the conserved F or W. Each record gives: J gene, V gene, clone size, D gene, CDR3 DNA, CDR3 protein. D genes are given only for firm matches. The size entry is marked missing in some rows and otherwise reads once, few, many or a size class.

>TRBJ2-2|TRBV12-3/TRBV12-4|.|TRBD2
TGTGCCAGCAGCACGTCGACTAGCGGGGGGGCCGGGGAGCTGTTTTTT
CASSTSTSGGAGELFF
>TRBJ2-1|TRBV2|.|.
TGTGCCAGCAGTGAACGAGGGACCTACAATGAGCAGTTCTTC
CASSERGTYNEQFF
>TRBJ2-3|TRBV27|.|TRBD2
TGTGCCACCAGCGGGGGGTCAACAGATACGCAGTATTTT
CATSGGSTDTQYF
>TRBJ1-5|TRBV9|.|.
TGTGCCAGCAGCGTAGAAGGGGGGGGCCAGCCCCAGCATTTT
CASSVEGGGQPQHF
>TRBJ1-2|TRBV9|.|.
TGTGCCAGCAGCGTAGACAGGGAGTGGGGTTTTGGTGGCTACACCTTC
CASSVDREWGFGGYTF
>TRBJ2-2|TRBV27|.|.
TGTGCCAGCAGTTTAACATTAACCGGGGAGCTGTTTTTT
CASSLTLTGELFF
>TRBJ1-1|TRBV5-1|.|TRBD1
TGCGCCAGCAGCGTGACAGGGGCCGACACTGAAGCTTTCTTT
CASSVTGADTEAFF
>TRBJ2-5|TRBV2|.|.
TGTGCCAGCCTCCTTGGAGGGGATCAAGAGACCCAGTACTTC
CASLLGGDQETQYF
>TRBJ1-6|TRBV10-3|.|.
TGTGCCATCAGTGATACACTCAGAGATTCACCCCTCCACTTT
CAISDTLRDSPLHF
>TRBJ2-1|TRBV18|.|TRBD1
TGTGCCAGCTCCCGTAGGGACAGCAATGAGCAGTTCTTC
CASSRRDSNEQFF
>TRBJ2-3|TRBV14|.|.
TGTGCCAGCAGACAAGATCCTGGGGGGAGCACAGATACGCAGTATTTT
CASRQDPGGSTDTQYF
>TRBJ2-7|TRBV3-1|.|TRBD1
TGTGCCAGCAGCCGGGACAGGGGGAAATCCTACGAGCAGTACTTC
CASSRDRGKSYEQYF
>TRBJ1-2|TRBV9|.|TRBD1
TGTGCCAGCTGGCCGGGACAGGGATACTATGGCTACACCTTC
CASWPGQGYYGYTF
>TRBJ2-3|TRBV20-1|.|.
TGCAGTGCTAGAGGGGCGGGCCCTTTCACAGATACGCAGTATTTT
CSARGAGPFTDTQYF
>TRBJ2-1|TRBV14|.|.
TGTGCCAGCAGCCAAGATGAATCGGGGTGGAATGAGCAGTTCTTC
CASSQDESGWNEQFF
>TRBJ2-3|TRBV9|.|TRBD2
TGTGCCAGCACCAAGGGAGGGGCATCAGATACGCAGTATTTT
CASTKGGASDTQYF
>TRBJ2-5|TRBV5-6|.|.
TGTGCCAGCAGCTTGGATCAACTCACACGAGACCAAGAGACCCAGTACTTC
CASSLDQLTRDQETQYF
>TRBJ1-2|TRBV5-6|.|.
TGTGCCAGCAGCTTGTGGAGTTCATTAGGGGCTGGCTACACCTTC
CASSLWSSLGAGYTF
>TRBJ1-1|TRBV5-4|.|.
TGTGCCAGCAGCTTGAAGAGGGAAATGAACACTGAAGCTTTCTTT
CASSLKREMNTEAFF
>TRBJ2-4|TRBV20-1|.|TRBD1
TGCAGTGCCGGATGGACAGGGACCACCAAAAACATTCAGTACTTC
CSAGWTGTTKNIQYF
>TRBJ2-1|TRBV4-3|.|.
TGCGCCAGCGGGGTGGGTGAGCAGTTCTTC
CASGVGEQFF
>TRBJ1-1|TRBV15|once|.
TGTGCCACCAGCAGAGATCGAGCGGACACTGAAGCTTTCTTT
CATSRDRADTEAFF
>TRBJ2-1|TRBV3-1|.|TRBD2
TGTGCCAGCAGCCAAGTGCGGGGGGGCGGGGATGAGCAGTTCTTC
CASSQVRGGGDEQFF
>TRBJ2-2|TRBV9|.|.
TGTGCCAGCAGCGTTAGAACAGTTGACGGGGAGCTGTTTTTT
CASSVRTVDGELFF
>TRBJ2-7|TRBV7-9|once|.
TGTGCCAGCAGCCCGCTCGGGTTCGAGCAGTACTTC
CASSPLGFEQYF